This TCR beta chain was captured in a study of T cell repertoires in aging, cancer and after chemotherapy. Peripheral blood genomic DNA, not sorted cells or RNA, was the template. A mixed TRB-A/B primer pool amplified rearranged TRB by multiplex touch-down PCR. TCRdb recomputed calls from the multiplex PCR reads with MiXCR, one row per CDR3 protein. Of more than 5,000 distinct CDR3 sequences in the sample, about 30% are singletons; the top ten hold about 30%. This clonotype occurred a few times. Germline assignment: CDR1 KGHSH and CDR2 LQKENI. V lost 2 bases and J lost 5, with 7 bases in between. This CDR3 region has 13 residues.

This chain links TRBV18 with TRBJ2-1; D unclear. Specimen: blood. The source of this sequence is a human donor with a blood cancer. The CDR3 coding sequence is TGTGCCAGCTCACCATCAATGGACAATGAGCAGTTCTTC. Amino acid sequence: CASSPSMDNEQFF.